This passage covers 18 T cell receptor beta chains from one sample sequenced in a study of T cell responses to AZD1222 COVID-19 vaccine. Sequencing used immunoSEQ multiplex PCR; TCRdb keeps in-frame clones, though not all of them. Among around 120,000 clones listed, just over 85% were seen once. The source was peripheral blood, collected on day 0 of AZD1222 vaccination. Every receptor here comes from an adult in good health.

The genes are TRBV6-2 or TRBV6-3 and TRBJ2-1; 15 positions agree with TRBD2. Per the germline V gene, CDR1 is MNHEY and CDR2 is SVGEGT. The J segment lost 0 bases and the V segment lost 2 bases, leaving 8 bases of the junction unmatched. The CDR3 extends over 20 amino acids. The CDR3 DNA sequence: TGTGCCAGCAGTTACACTCCCGGGACTAGCGGGGGGAGCTCCTACAATGAGCAGTTCTTC. Translation gives CASSYTPGTSGGSSYNEQFF.

The chain joins TRBV19 to TRBJ1-5; D might be TRBD1 (6 bases). The germline V gene encodes CDR1 LNHDA and CDR2 SQIVND (reference sequence). The V end lost 5 bases, the J end lost 7 bases, and 15 bases lay between the germline ends. There are 14 residues in the CDR3. The CDR3 loop reads CASSWGGVGQPQHF. In DNA form, the CDR3 reads TGTGCCAGTAGTTGGGGGGGCGTAGGACAGCCCCAGCATTTT.

The chain combines TRBV4-1 with TRBJ1-4, with 7 bases aligning to TRBD1. Germline CDR1 reads MGHRA; CDR2 reads YSYEKL. J lost 11 bases, V lost 1 base, and 4 bases had no gene match. The CDR3 totals 13 residues. In nucleotides, the CDR3 is TGCGCCAGCAGCCAAGCGAGGACAGGCAAACTGTTTTTT. Translated, it gives CASSQARTGKLFF.

The chain is built from TRBV4-1 and TRBJ1-1; a weak D match, TRBD1 (5 bases). V lost 3 bases and J lost 0, with 11 bases in between. CDR3 length: 15 amino acids. Germline V lookup: CDR1 MGHRA, CDR2 YSYEKL. The CDR3 DNA reads as TGCGCCAGCAGCCATCGGGGCTTCATGAACACTGAAGCTTTCTTT. Amino acid sequence: CASSHRGFMNTEAFF.

The chain recombines TRBV7-9 with TRBJ1-1; D is perhaps TRBD1 (5 bases). The CDR3 covers 13 residues. Germline values: CDR1 SEHNR, CDR2 FQNEAQ (reference sequence). With 4 bases removed from V and 4 bases from J, the gap between germline ends came to 10 bases. This CDR3 is CASSSGGLTEAFF. The CDR3 DNA sequence: TGTGCCAGCAGCTCGGGGGGACTCACTGAAGCTTTCTTT.

This chain uses TRBV6-5 with TRBJ1-5, with TRBD1 matching over 7 bases. Trimming cost V 5 bases and J 2 bases; bases outside gene matches: 3. Germline V gene data show CDR1 as MNHEY and CDR2 as SVGAGI. The CDR3 runs to 14 residues. CDR3 in amino acids: CASSRTGGNQPQHF. CDR3 DNA: TGTGCCAGCAGTCGAACAGGGGGCAATCAGCCCCAGCATTTT.

This clone was counted a few times. The chain employs TRBV11-2 and TRBJ1-1, with 7 bases aligning to TRBD1. Trimming at V came to 8 bases and at J to 6 bases, leaving 9 bases not matched to a gene. This CDR3 contains 13 residues. Germline CDR1 and CDR2: SGHAT and FQNNGV. This CDR3 reads CASDRQGGAEAFF. CDR3 coding DNA: TGTGCCAGCGATCGACAGGGCGGGGCTGAAGCTTTCTTT.

The chain carries TRBV29-1 and TRBJ2-3, with D uncertain. In germline, CDR1 is SQVTM, CDR2 ANQGSEA. Between the trimmed V and J ends, which lost 2 bases and 0 bases, there was a span of 9 bases. The CDR3 runs 14 residues. The CDR3 loop is CSVENSLSTDTQYF. The CDR3 DNA sequence: TGCAGCGTTGAAAACAGCCTTAGCACAGATACGCAGTATTTT.

The genes are TRBV29-1 and TRBJ2-5; possibly TRBD1 or TRBD2 for D (5 bases each). Germline lookup yields CDR1 SQVTM and CDR2 ANQGSEA. This CDR3 contains 11 residues. V gave up 6 bases and J gave up 5 bases, with 10 bases separating them. The CDR3 bases are TGCAGCGTCCGAGAGGGGGAGACCCAGTACTTC. Encoded protein: CSVREGETQYF.

The chain is built from TRBV7-9 and TRBJ2-5; possibly TRBD1 for D (5 bases). V lost 1 base and J 0 bases, leaving 9 bases between the germline ends. The CDR3 totals 15 residues. The germline V gene has CDR1 SEHNR and CDR2 FQNEAQ (reference sequence). The CDR3 DNA is TGTGCCAGCAGCTTAGAGCCAGGGAACCAAGAGACCCAGTACTTC. Encoded protein: CASSLEPGNQETQYF.

The chain recombines TRBV12-3 or TRBV12-4 with TRBJ1-3, with D unresolved. V dropped 0 bases and J dropped 3 bases, with 3 bases sitting between them. The CDR3 length is 13 residues. The CDR3 reads CASSLAGGNTIYF. The DNA for the CDR3 is TGTGCCAGCAGTTTAGCGGGTGGAAACACCATATATTTT.

This sequence joins TRBV10-3 and TRBJ1-1, with 7 bases lining up with TRBD1. V lost 6 bases to trimming and J lost 7 bases; unmatched junction nucleotides: 11. In germline, CDR1 is ENHRY, CDR2 SYGVKD. The CDR3 length is 14 residues. The CDR3 coding sequence is TGTGCCATCAGCGAACAGGGGCCGGCTTATGAAGCTTTCTTT. Its protein is CAISEQGPAYEAFF.

The chain couples TRBV29-1 to TRBJ1-5; TRBD1 is a possible D gene (5 bases). Germline-derived CDR1 and CDR2 are SQVTM and ANQGSEA. The CDR3 is 13 residues long. V lost 3 bases, J lost 3 bases, and 9 bases lay in between. In DNA, the CDR3 is TGCAGCGTTGACCAGGGACCCAATCAGCCCCAGCATTTT. Translated, it gives CSVDQGPNQPQHF.

In its sample, this clone was seen once. This chain connects TRBV7-2 to TRBJ2-1; 7 nucleotides line up with TRBD2. This CDR3 spans 16 amino acids. CDR1 is SGHTA, CDR2 FQGNSA, per germline. Trimming removed 0 bases from V and 6 bases from J; junction bases left unmatched: 8. The CDR3 protein is CASSLAGTTLGNEQFF. The CDR3 DNA sequence: TGTGCCAGCAGCTTAGCTGGGACTACCCTCGGCAATGAGCAGTTCTTC.

This chain links TRBV27 with TRBJ2-7; TRBD2 aligns across 8 bases. Per germline, CDR1 MNHEY and CDR2 SMNVEV (reference sequence). This CDR3 comprises 13 residues. Germline trimming cut 7 bases from V and 5 bases from J; bases unmatched to any gene: 7. As DNA, the CDR3 is TGTGCCAGCACCGGAGCGGGGGACGACGAGCAGTACTTC. Translation gives CASTGAGDDEQYF.

This chain links TRBV7-3 with TRBJ2-2, with D tentatively TRBD2 (5 bases). Germline V gene lookup returns CDR1 SGHTA and CDR2 FQGTGA. This CDR3 is 16 amino acids long. V was clipped by 1 base and J by 2 bases, with 11 bases between them. In nucleotides, the CDR3 is TGTGCCAGCAGCTTAAGCCAACGGGGAAACACCGGGGAGCTGTTTTTT. Protein product: CASSLSQRGNTGELFF.

The V and J genes are TRBV24-1 and TRBJ1-1; D not resolved. The CDR3 extends over 14 amino acids. Germline assignment: CDR1 KGHDR and CDR2 SFDVKD. V lost 3 bases to trimming and J lost 2 bases, with 9 bases between them. The CDR3 here is CATSDQPRNTEAFF. The CDR3 coding sequence is TGTGCCACCAGTGATCAGCCGAGAAACACTGAAGCTTTCTTT.

The rearrangement uses TRBV9 and TRBJ2-3; 7 bases align to TRBD2. Germline CDR1 reads SGDLS; CDR2 reads YYNGEE. Unmatched junction bases numbered 7, after V lost 7 bases and J lost 2 bases. The CDR3 loop spans 14 amino acids. CDR3 bases: TGTGCCAGCGGACGGGGGGTGCCCACAGATACGCAGTATTTT. Translation: CASGRGVPTDTQYF.